The source of this T cell receptor (beta chain) is a study of T cell changes during pregnancy in multiple sclerosis. Measured with immunoSEQ multiplex PCR; TCRdb has only the in-frame clones, and not every one. The repertoire holds tens of thousands of clones, with roughly 89% as singletons. Germline V gene sequence: CDR1 MNHEY, CDR2 SMNVEV (reference sequence). V gave up 5 bases and J gave up 2 bases, with 12 bases separating them. The CDR3 is made up of 14 amino acids. This sample comprised CD8+ T cells from peripheral blood mononuclear cells, obtained in the second trimester of pregnancy. The chain joins TRBV27 to TRBJ1-2; TRBD1 might be the D (5 bases). The source of this sequence is a female donor with multiple sclerosis, enrolled in a pregnancy study. The CDR3 reads CASSQSQGNYGYTF. CDR3 DNA: TGTGCCAGCAGTCAAAGTCAGGGAAACTATGGCTACACCTTC.